This record covers a single T cell receptor beta chain. The data stem from a study of blood T cell repertoires in COVID-19. For the study at large: PBMCs, B-cell-depleted T cells, or T cells provided the cDNA or gDNA that made up the material.

Original processing methods: Scientists estimated how many nucleated cells there were by amplifying reference gene primers. Clones were sequenced by immunoSEQ multiplex PCR, and TCRdb holds only the in-frame ones, with some missing. Clone size and the V and J calls come from that table; the DNA yielded D and trimming. The table has 200,000 to 250,000 clones, 65% to 90% seen once. Unmatched junction bases numbered 11, after V lost 10 bases and J lost 3 bases. This CDR3 spans 15 amino acids. Germline values: CDR1 LNHDA, CDR2 SQIVND (reference sequence). Recruited during active infection, patients (from Seattle) were subsequently followed longitudinally.

The chain joins TRBV19 to TRBJ1-5; 8 bases align to TRBD1. The specimen was peripheral blood. The clonotype originates from a man in his fifties with COVID-19, enrolled during active disease. This CDR3 is CAISPQTGDNQPQHF. The CDR3 nucleotides read TGTGCCATCAGCCCCCAGACAGGGGACAATCAGCCCCAGCATTTT. The full variable domain, in which reference TRBV19 and TRBJ1-5 provide the parts outside the CDR3, is DGGITQSPKYLFRKEGQNVTLSCEQNLNHDAMYWYRQDPGQGLRLIYYSQIVNDFQKGDIAEGYSVSREKKESFPLTVTSAQKNPTAFYLCAISPQTGDNQPQHFGDGTRLSIL.